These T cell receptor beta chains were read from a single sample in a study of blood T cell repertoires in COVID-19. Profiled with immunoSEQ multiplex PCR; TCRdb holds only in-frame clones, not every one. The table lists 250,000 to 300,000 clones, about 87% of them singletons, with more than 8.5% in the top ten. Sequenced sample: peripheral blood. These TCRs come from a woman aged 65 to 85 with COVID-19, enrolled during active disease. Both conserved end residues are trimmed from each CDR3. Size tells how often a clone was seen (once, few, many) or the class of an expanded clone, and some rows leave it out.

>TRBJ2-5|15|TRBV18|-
ASSPESPGTGGETQY
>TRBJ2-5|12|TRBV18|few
ASSPGQGPETQY
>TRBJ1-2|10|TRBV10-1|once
ASRTRNSGYT
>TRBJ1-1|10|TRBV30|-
AWGDMNTEAF
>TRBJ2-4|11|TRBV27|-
DRGRVTKNIQY
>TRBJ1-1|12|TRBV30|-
AWVTGFMNTEAF
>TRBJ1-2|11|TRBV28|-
ASSYQGQYGYT
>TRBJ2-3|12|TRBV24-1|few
ATSDRGSTDTQY
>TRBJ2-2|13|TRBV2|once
ASRKDRADTGELF
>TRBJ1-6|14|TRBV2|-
ASNIPDGRGNSPLH
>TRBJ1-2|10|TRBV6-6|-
ASRTTGSGYT
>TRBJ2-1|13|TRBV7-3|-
ASSPGTSKSNEQF
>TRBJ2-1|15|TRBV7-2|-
ASSLVALAVPINEQF
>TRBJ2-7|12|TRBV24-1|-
ATSEGPGSGEQY
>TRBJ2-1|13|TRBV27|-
ASSHLGDSYNEQF
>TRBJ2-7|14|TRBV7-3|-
ASSYALTGTGDEQY
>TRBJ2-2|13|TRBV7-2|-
ASSFRVGRTGELF
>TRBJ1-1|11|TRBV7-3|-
ASSLQGGTEAF
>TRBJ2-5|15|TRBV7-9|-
ASSSVRLGLAEETQY